The text below deals with one T cell receptor beta chain. In the original workflow: From ImmunoSEQ came sequences covering only the junction and carrying no quality scores, so filtering differed. Profiled with immunoSEQ multiplex PCR; TCRdb holds only in-frame clones, not every one. V, J and clone size are taken as reported in that table, and D and trimming were inferred from the DNA itself. The sample contains 550,000 to 600,000 clones, about 80% of which appear only once. This sample stems from a study of shared clonotypes between healthy human individuals. Recent vaccinations or acute infections were absent in the healthy HIV-negative adult donors. Everyone who donated was a Caucasian adult who lived in Nashville, Tennessee. The clonotype was recovered from a middle-aged woman in good health. Some clones in this sample may be carry-over from other donors' samples. Sequencing was carried out using PBMCs.

The CDR3 DNA sequence: TGTGCCAGCATGCGATTAGGCGGGGAGACCCAGTACTTC. Protein: CASMRLGGETQYF. The chain has TRBV14 and TRBJ2-5, with D perhaps matching TRBD2 (5 bases). The ends were cut back, 7 bases at V and 5 bases at J, with 14 bases in the middle. Germline V gives CDR1 SGHDN, CDR2 FVKESK. CDR3 length equals 13 residues.